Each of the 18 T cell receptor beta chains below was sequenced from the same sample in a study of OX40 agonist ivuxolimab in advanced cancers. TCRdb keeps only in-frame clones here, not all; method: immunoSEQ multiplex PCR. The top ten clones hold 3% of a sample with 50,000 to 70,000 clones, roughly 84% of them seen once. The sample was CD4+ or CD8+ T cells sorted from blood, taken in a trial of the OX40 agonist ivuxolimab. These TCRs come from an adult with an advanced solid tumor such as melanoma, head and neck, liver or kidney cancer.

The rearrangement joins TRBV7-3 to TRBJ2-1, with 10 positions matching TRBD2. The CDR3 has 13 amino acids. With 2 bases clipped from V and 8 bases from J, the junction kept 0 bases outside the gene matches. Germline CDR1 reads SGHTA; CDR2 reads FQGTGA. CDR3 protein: CASSLGLADEQFF. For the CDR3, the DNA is TGTGCCAGCAGCTTAGGACTAGCGGATGAGCAGTTCTTC.

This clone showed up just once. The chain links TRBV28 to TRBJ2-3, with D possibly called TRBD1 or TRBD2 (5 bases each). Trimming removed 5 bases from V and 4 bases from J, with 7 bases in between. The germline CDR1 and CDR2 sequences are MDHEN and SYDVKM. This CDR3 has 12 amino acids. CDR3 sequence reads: CASSMGADTQYF. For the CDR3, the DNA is TGTGCCAGCAGTATGGGGGCAGATACGCAGTATTTT.

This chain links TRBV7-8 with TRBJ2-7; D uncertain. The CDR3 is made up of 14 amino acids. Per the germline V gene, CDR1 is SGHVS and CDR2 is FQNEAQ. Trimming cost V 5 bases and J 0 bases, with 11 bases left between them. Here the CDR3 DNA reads TGTGCCAGCAGCGCCATGGCTTCCTCCTACGAGCAGTACTTC. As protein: CASSAMASSYEQYF.

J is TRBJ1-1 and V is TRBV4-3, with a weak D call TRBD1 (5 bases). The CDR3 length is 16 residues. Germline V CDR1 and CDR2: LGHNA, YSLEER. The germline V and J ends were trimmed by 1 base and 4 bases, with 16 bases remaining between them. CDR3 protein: CASSQGSGGGSTEAFF. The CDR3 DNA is TGCGCCAGCAGCCAAGGATCCGGGGGAGGATCCACTGAAGCTTTCTTT.

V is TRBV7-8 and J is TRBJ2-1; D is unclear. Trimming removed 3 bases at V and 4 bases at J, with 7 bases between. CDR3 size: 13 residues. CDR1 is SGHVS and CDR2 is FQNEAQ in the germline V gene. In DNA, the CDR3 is TGTGCCAGCAGCTTCGGACCGTACAATGAGCAGTTCTTC. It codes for CASSFGPYNEQFF.

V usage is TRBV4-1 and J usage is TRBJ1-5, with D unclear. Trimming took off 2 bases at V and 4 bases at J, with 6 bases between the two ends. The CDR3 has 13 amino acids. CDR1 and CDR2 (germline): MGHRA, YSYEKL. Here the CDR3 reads CASSQLGNQPQHF. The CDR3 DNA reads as TGCGCCAGCAGCCAATTGGGGAATCAGCCCCAGCATTTT.

The CDR3 loop is CASSVVGGQNQPQHF. In nucleotides, the CDR3 is TGTGCCAGCAGCGTCGTCGGGGGGCAGAATCAGCCCCAGCATTTT. The chain employs TRBV7-2 and TRBJ1-5, with D tentatively TRBD1 (6 bases). V was pared by 5 bases and J by 4 bases, with 15 bases between. Per germline, CDR1 SGHTA and CDR2 FQGNSA. This CDR3 has 15 amino acids.

The chain's CDR3 is CAGVGGTDPRELFF. CDR3 DNA: TGTGCCGGGGTGGGAGGTACCGACCCCCGGGAGCTGTTTTTT. This chain links TRBV2 with TRBJ2-2, with D possibly matching TRBD2 (6 bases). V gave up 11 bases and J gave up 9 bases, with 22 bases separating them. CDR3 length: 14 residues. Germline-derived CDR1 and CDR2 are SNHLY and FYNNEI.

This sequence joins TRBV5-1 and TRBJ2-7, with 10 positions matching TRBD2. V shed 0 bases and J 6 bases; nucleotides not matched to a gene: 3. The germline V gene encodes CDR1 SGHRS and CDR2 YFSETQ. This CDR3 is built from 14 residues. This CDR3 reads CASSLASGRAEQYF. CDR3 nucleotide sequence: TGCGCCAGCAGCTTGGCTAGCGGGAGAGCCGAGCAGTACTTC.

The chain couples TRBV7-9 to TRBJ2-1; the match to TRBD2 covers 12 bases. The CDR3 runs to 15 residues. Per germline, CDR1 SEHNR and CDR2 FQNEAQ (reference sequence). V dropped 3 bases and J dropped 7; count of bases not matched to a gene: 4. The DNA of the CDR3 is TGTGCCAGCAGCTTTCTAGCGGGAGGGGGAAATGAGCAGTTCTTC. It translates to CASSFLAGGGNEQFF.

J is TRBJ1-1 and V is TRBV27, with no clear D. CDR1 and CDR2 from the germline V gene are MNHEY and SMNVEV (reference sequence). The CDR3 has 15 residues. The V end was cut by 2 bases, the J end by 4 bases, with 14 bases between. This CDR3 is CASSLNGVGATEAFF. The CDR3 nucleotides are TGTGCCAGCAGTTTAAATGGGGTTGGAGCCACTGAAGCTTTCTTT.

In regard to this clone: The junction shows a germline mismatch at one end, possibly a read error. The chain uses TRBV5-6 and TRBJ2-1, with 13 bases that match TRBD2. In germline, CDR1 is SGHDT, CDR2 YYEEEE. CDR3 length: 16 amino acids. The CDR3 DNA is TGTGCCAGCAGCGGGGGACTAGCGGGGTTTACAATGAGCACACTCTTC. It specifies CASSGGLAGFTMSTLF.

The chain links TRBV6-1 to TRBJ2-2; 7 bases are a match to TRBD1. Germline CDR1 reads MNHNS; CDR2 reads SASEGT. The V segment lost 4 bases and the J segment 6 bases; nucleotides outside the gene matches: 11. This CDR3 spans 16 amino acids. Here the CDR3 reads CASSASLARGSGELFF. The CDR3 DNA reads TGTGCCAGCAGTGCCTCCTTGGCCAGGGGGTCCGGGGAGCTGTTTTTT.

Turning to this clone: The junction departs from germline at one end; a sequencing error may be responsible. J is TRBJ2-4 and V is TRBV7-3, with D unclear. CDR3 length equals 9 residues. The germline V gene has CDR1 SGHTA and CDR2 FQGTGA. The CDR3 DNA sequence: TGTGCCAGCAGCTTATGCAGACACTTC. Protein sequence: CASSLCRHF.

CDR3 sequence: CASRPDEENEKLFF. The CDR3 DNA is TGTGCCAGCAGACCGGACGAGGAAAATGAAAAACTGTTTTTT. The V gene is TRBV5-5, the J gene TRBJ1-4; unclear D gene. This CDR3 is built from 14 residues. Germline V CDR1 and CDR2: SGHKS, YYEKEE (reference sequence). V was trimmed by 5 bases and J by 5 bases, leaving 13 bases between them.

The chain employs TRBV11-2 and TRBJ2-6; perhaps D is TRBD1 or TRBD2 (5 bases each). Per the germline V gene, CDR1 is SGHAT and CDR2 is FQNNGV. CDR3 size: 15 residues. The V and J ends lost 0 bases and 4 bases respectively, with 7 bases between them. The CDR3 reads CASSLDRGGANVLTF. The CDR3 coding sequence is TGTGCCAGCAGCTTAGATCGGGGCGGGGCCAACGTCCTGACTTTC.

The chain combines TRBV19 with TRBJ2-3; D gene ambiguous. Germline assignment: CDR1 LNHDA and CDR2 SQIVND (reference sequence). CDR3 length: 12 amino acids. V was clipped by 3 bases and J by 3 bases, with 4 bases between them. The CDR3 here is CASSIQTDTQYF. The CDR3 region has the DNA TGTGCCAGTAGTATCCAGACAGATACGCAGTATTTT. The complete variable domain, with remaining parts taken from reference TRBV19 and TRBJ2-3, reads DGGITQSPKYLFRKEGQNVTLSCEQNLNHDAMYWYRQDPGQGLRLIYYSQIVNDFQKGDIAEGYSVSREKKESFPLTVTSAQKNPTAFYLCASSIQTDTQYFGPGTRLTVL.

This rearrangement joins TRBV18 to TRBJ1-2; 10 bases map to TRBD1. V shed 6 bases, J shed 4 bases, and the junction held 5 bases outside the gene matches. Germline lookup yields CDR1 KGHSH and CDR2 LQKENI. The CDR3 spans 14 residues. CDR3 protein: CASSGQGPVYGYTF. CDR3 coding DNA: TGTGCCAGCTCGGGACAGGGGCCGGTCTATGGCTACACCTTC.